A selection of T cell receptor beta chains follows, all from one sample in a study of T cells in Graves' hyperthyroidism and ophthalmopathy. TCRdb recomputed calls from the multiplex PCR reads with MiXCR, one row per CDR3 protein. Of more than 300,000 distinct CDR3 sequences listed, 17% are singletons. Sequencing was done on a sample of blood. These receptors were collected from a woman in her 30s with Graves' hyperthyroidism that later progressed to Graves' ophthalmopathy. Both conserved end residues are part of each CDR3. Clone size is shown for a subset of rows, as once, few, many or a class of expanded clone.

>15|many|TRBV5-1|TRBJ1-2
CASSLVPGQGSGYTF
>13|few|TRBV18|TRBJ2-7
CASSPSDSYEQYF
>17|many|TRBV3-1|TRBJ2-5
CASSPWTSGGYQETQYF
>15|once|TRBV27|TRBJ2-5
CASSLTTGYQETQYF
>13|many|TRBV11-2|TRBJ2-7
CASSLGINYEQYF
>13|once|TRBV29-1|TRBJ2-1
CSVRTTGNNEQFF
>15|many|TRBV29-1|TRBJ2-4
CSVEHRGDFKNIQYF
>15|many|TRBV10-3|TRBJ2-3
CAISGEGGSTDTQYF
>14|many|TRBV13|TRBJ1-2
CASSFEGDYYGYTF
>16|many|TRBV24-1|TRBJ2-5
CATSERYRGLEETQYF
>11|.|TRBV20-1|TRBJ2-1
CSASTYNEQFF
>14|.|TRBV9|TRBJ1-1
CASSVATGGTEAFF
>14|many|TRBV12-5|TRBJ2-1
CASGLGLAGNEQFF
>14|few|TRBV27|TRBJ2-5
CASSFDARGETQYF
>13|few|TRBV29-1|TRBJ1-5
CSVGGDSNQPQHF
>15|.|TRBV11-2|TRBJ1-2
CASSLEIGTDYGYTF
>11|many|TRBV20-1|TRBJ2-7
CSASVSHEQYF
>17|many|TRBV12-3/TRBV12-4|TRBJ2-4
CASSTPGGAIAKNIQYF
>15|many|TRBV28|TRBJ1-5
CASRPTVISNQPQHF
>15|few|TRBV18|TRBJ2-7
CASSELAEGPYEQYF
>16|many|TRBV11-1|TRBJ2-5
CASSTRLAGGRETQYF
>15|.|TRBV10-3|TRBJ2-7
CAISDTGIRSYEQYF
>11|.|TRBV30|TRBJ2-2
CAWRRDGELFF
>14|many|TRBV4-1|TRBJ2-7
CASSQVQQGSRQYF
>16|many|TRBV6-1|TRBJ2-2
CASSSLRHSNTGELFF
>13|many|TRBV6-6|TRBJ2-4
CASSYSGQNIQYF
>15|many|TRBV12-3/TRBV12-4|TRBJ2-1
CASSLLAGVNNEQFF
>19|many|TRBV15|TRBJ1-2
CATSRDLYPNRGPNYGYTF